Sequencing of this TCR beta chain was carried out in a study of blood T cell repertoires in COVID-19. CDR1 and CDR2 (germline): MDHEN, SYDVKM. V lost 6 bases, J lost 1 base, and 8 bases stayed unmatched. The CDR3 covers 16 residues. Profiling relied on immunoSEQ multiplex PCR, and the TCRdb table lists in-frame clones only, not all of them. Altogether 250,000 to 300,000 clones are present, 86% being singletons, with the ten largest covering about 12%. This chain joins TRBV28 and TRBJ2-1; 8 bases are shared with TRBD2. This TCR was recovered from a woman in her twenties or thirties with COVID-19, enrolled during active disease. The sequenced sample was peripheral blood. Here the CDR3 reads CASSRPSGGSYNEQFF. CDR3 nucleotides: TGTGCCAGCAGCCGCCCAAGCGGGGGTTCCTACAATGAGCAGTTCTTC.